Below are 20 T cell receptor beta chains sequenced from a single sample in a study of PD-1 blockade in classical Hodgkin lymphoma. Relapse was seen in all patients after autologous stem cell transplantation, and brentuximab vedotin exposure was variable. Here immunoSEQ multiplex PCR was the method, and the copy in TCRdb shows in-frame clones only, minus some. The table lists roughly 20,000 clones, 86% of them singletons, with roughly 13% in the top ten. The sequencing used peripheral blood mononuclear cells (PBMCs), collected before the second cycle of nivolumab. Every receptor here comes from a human donor with classical Hodgkin lymphoma.

This clone came up a few times. The DNA for the CDR3 is TGCGCCAGCAAGGAGGGCCTGAACACTGAAGCTTTCTTT. Translation gives CASKEGLNTEAFF. The rearrangement uses TRBV5-1 and TRBJ1-1; D unresolved. Trimming left V 6 bases short and J 0 bases short, with 9 bases between. Germline V CDR1 and CDR2: SGHRS, YFSETQ. This CDR3 region has 13 residues.

The V and J genes are TRBV5-3 and TRBJ1-5; 7 positions agree with TRBD1. TRBV5-3 is known as an ORF, though its function is uncertain. The CDR3 runs 14 residues. J lost 11 bases, V lost 5 bases, and 13 bases had no gene match. The CDR3 DNA reads TGTGCCAGAAGGGAACCGACAGGGAGAAGGTCCCAGCATTTT. Its protein is CARREPTGRRSQHF.

The V gene is TRBV4-3, the J gene TRBJ2-1; D is perhaps TRBD2 (5 bases). The germline V and J ends were trimmed by 0 bases and 10 bases, with 13 bases remaining between them. The CDR3 loop spans 14 amino acids. Germline V lookup: CDR1 LGHNA, CDR2 YSLEER. The CDR3: CASSQDEGMGEQFF. The CDR3 nucleotides read TGCGCCAGCAGCCAAGATGAGGGAATGGGAGAGCAGTTCTTC.

The chain employs TRBV7-9 and TRBJ2-3; D gene ambiguous. Trimming pared 5 bases from V and 1 base from J, leaving 7 bases between. This CDR3 is built from 13 residues. The germline V gene has CDR1 SEHNR and CDR2 FQNEAQ (reference sequence). The CDR3 coding sequence is TGTGCCAGCAGCCGACCCGGCACAGATACGCAGTATTTT. This translates into CASSRPGTDTQYF. The complete variable domain, with remaining parts taken from reference TRBV7-9 and TRBJ2-3, reads DTGVSQNPRHKITKRGQNVTFRCDPISEHNRLYWYRQTLGQGPEFLTYFQNEAQLEKSRLLSDRFSAERPKGSFSTLEIQRTEQGDSAMYLCASSRPGTDTQYFGPGTRLTVL.

The chain employs TRBV6-4 and TRBJ2-1; 9 bases agree with TRBD1. This CDR3 has 16 amino acids. After removal of 0 bases from V and 6 bases from J, the junction contained 6 bases not matched to a gene. The germline gives CDR1 MRHNA, CDR2 SNTAGT. The CDR3 here is CASSDSGDRVRNEQFF. CDR3 coding DNA: TGTGCCAGCAGTGACTCTGGGGACAGGGTCCGCAATGAGCAGTTCTTC.

The chain carries TRBV27 and TRBJ2-7; TRBD1 matches at 8 bases. Germline V gives CDR1 MNHEY, CDR2 SMNVEV (reference sequence). The CDR3 length is 15 residues. J lost 4 bases, V lost 2 bases, and 7 bases had no gene match. The chain's CDR3 is CASSLAHGTGYEQYF. In DNA, the CDR3 is TGTGCCAGCAGTTTAGCTCATGGGACAGGTTACGAGCAGTACTTC.

The chain couples TRBV6-5 to TRBJ2-3; D possibly corresponds to TRBD2 (6 bases). V lost 2 bases to trimming and J lost 2 bases, with 11 bases between them. The CDR3 has 15 residues. The germline gives CDR1 MNHEY, CDR2 SVGAGI. The CDR3 protein is CASSYDGLYTDTQYF. In DNA, the CDR3 is TGTGCCAGCAGTTACGATGGACTATACACAGATACGCAGTATTTT.

The chain combines TRBV28 with TRBJ2-3; D unresolved. Germline-derived CDR1 and CDR2 are MDHEN and SYDVKM. V lost 6 bases to trimming and J lost 1 base, with 20 bases between them. CDR3 length equals 17 residues. The CDR3 DNA is TGTGCCAGCAGCTTCGCGGAGACGGTTTCCCGCACAGATACGCAGTATTTT. Translated: CASSFAETVSRTDTQYF.

The chain couples TRBV7-9 to TRBJ2-7, with 10 bases matching TRBD1. Trimming cost V 1 base and J 11 bases; bases outside gene matches: 11. This CDR3 spans 15 amino acids. The germline V gene encodes CDR1 SEHNR and CDR2 FQNEAQ (reference sequence). The CDR3 here is CASSLDPTGTGVKYF. Written as DNA, the CDR3 is TGTGCCAGCAGCTTAGACCCCACCGGGACAGGGGTGAAGTACTTC.

The genes are TRBV7-8 and TRBJ2-7; D might be TRBD1 or TRBD2, each matching 5 bases. This CDR3 comprises 12 residues. V was cut by 5 bases and J by 6 bases, with 11 bases left in between. Germline V gives CDR1 SGHVS, CDR2 FQNEAQ. CDR3 nucleotides: TGTGCCAGCAGCCTCGGGACCGGCGAGCAGTACTTC. This encodes CASSLGTGEQYF.

This chain uses TRBV5-1 with TRBJ2-5; 9 positions agree with TRBD1. Looked up from germline, CDR1 is SGHRS and CDR2 is YFSETQ. After removal of 4 bases from V and 4 bases from J, the junction contained 8 bases not matched to a gene. CDR3 size: 15 residues. CDR3 loop: CASSTGQGLRETQYF. The CDR3 DNA is TGCGCCAGCAGCACAGGACAGGGGTTGAGAGAGACCCAGTACTTC.

V usage is TRBV5-5 and J usage is TRBJ1-4, with no clear D. The CDR3 loop spans 15 amino acids. V shed 0 bases and J shed 3 bases, with 9 bases lying between them. Germline CDR1 SGHKS, CDR2 YYEKEE (reference sequence). CDR3 bases: TGTGCCAGCAGCTTGGAAGGGATTGCTAATGAAAAACTGTTTTTT. Its translation: CASSLEGIANEKLFF.

The chain is built from TRBV7-8 and TRBJ2-3, with 9 bases identical to TRBD1. The CDR3 is 16 amino acids. CDR1 is SGHVS and CDR2 is FQNEAQ in the germline V gene. Trimming took 5 bases from V and 2 from J; bases not matched to a gene: 8. CDR3 coding DNA: TGTGCCAGCAGCATGGGACAGGGAAGACTCACAGATACGCAGTATTTT. Encoded protein: CASSMGQGRLTDTQYF.

The count of this clone is one. The rearrangement joins TRBV5-1 to TRBJ2-1; D possibly uses TRBD1 or TRBD2 (5 bases each). Trimming stripped 4 bases from V and 0 bases from J, with 11 bases between. The germline V gene encodes CDR1 SGHRS and CDR2 YFSETQ. The CDR3 is made up of 15 amino acids. Written as DNA, the CDR3 is TGCGCCAGCAGCCTGTCAGGGAGCTCCTACAATGAGCAGTTCTTC. Its translation: CASSLSGSSYNEQFF.

This rearrangement joins TRBV18 to TRBJ2-1; D may correspond to TRBD1 or TRBD2 (5 bases each). Between the trimmed V and J ends, which lost 3 bases and 7 bases, there was a span of 19 bases. Germline V CDR1 and CDR2: KGHSH, LQKENI. This CDR3 region has 16 residues. The CDR3 DNA reads TGTGCCAGCTCACCCCGGGACCGCAGCATTATGAATGAGCAGTTCTTC. It yields the protein CASSPRDRSIMNEQFF.

CDR3 in DNA: TGTGCCAGCAGCAGCGACCCGGGACAGGGTGGAGGCAATCAGCCCCAGCATTTT. This sequence encodes CASSSDPGQGGGNQPQHF. The chain combines TRBV21-1 with TRBJ1-5; TRBD1, the table's D call, was not compared with the DNA. TRBV21-1 constitutes a pseudogene. The CDR3 runs 18 residues.

Only a few counts were recorded for this clone. This sequence joins TRBV5-1 and TRBJ2-5; tentative D call: TRBD1 (5 bases). The CDR3 loop spans 15 amino acids. The germline V gene has CDR1 SGHRS and CDR2 YFSETQ. V shed 5 bases and J shed 1 base, with 15 bases lying between them. The CDR3 loop is CASSQGAGSQETQYF. Here the CDR3 DNA reads TGCGCCAGCAGTCAAGGGGCCGGGTCCCAAGAGACCCAGTACTTC.

The table lists this clone with a count of one. In DNA, the CDR3 is TGTGCCAGTCACCGCCAACAGGGATATAATGAAAAACTGTTTTTT. Encoded protein: CASHRQQGYNEKLFF. The chain carries TRBV19 and TRBJ1-4; the D gene is possibly TRBD1 (6 bases). V was pared by 8 bases and J by 4 bases, with 17 bases between. The germline CDR1 and CDR2 sequences are LNHDA and SQIVND (reference sequence). There are 15 residues in the CDR3.

The V and J genes are TRBV4-3 and TRBJ1-4; no clear D gene. This CDR3 is built from 17 residues. Trimming took 4 bases from V and 8 from J, leaving 23 bases between them. The germline CDR1 and CDR2 sequences are LGHNA and YSLEER. The chain's CDR3 is CASSPSPGESLGEKLFF. The CDR3 DNA reads as TGCGCCAGCAGCCCGAGCCCTGGCGAAAGTTTAGGAGAAAAACTGTTTTTT.

V gene TRBV18 combines with J gene TRBJ1-2; 7 bases map to TRBD1. There are 12 residues in the CDR3. The V gene's germline CDR1 is KGHSH and CDR2 LQKENI. Trimming took 3 bases from V and 8 from J; bases not matched to a gene: 3. The CDR3 bases are TGTGCCAGCTCACCCCAGGGGGGCGGCTACACCTTC. Its translation: CASSPQGGGYTF.